Listed below are T cell receptor beta chains from one sample, sequenced in a study of regulatory T cells in long-lasting Graves disease. TCRdb processed the multiplex PCR reads anew with MiXCR; each CDR3 protein has one entry. The data contain about 530,000 distinct CDR3 sequences, about 16% of them singletons. These data also formed part of another study, on T cells in Graves' hyperthyroidism and ophthalmopathy.

The sample here was peripheral blood mononuclear cells (PBMCs), taken at new diagnosis, from a patient treated with antithyroid drugs. The receptors here all came from a woman between 40 and 65 years old with Graves disease. The CDR3 runs from the conserved cysteine through the conserved F or W. D genes are given only for firm matches. Where a row states a size, it is once, few, many or the class of an expanded clone; other rows omit it.

CDR3 DNA	CDR3 protein	clone size	V gene	D gene	J gene
TGTGCCAGCAACGACCCCCCAGGGGGCAGTGGCACTGAAGCTTTCTTT	CASNDPPGGSGTEAFF	few	TRBV2	TRBD1	TRBJ1-1
TGCGCCAGCAGCCAAGATGTTCTAGCGGGGACCACAGATACGCAGTATTTT	CASSQDVLAGTTDTQYF	few	TRBV4-1	TRBD2	TRBJ2-3
TGTGCCAACAGTTGGACATACTACGAGCAGTACTTC	CANSWTYYEQYF	few	TRBV2	-	TRBJ2-7
TGTGCCAGCAGCCCTACAAGCTCCTACAATGAGCAGTTCTTC	CASSPTSSYNEQFF	many	TRBV3-1	-	TRBJ2-1
TGTGCCAGCAATGGACAGGGGGCACTCCGCACAGATACGCAGTATTTT	CASNGQGALRTDTQYF	many	TRBV6-1	TRBD1	TRBJ2-3
TGTGCCAGCAGGACCGGGACACACTATGGCTACACCTTC	CASRTGTHYGYTF	few	TRBV6-2/TRBV6-3	-	TRBJ1-2
TGTGCCACCTCCCGAGTATTGAATGAAAAACTGTTTTTT	CATSRVLNEKLFF	few	TRBV15	-	TRBJ1-4
TGTGCCAGCAGTGAAGGATGGGGAAAGGGCCTTTATGGCTACACCTTC	CASSEGWGKGLYGYTF	-	TRBV6-1	-	TRBJ1-2
TGTGCCAGCAATACCCTATCGGGGGGTAATCAGCCCCAGCATTTT	CASNTLSGGNQPQHF	many	TRBV28	-	TRBJ1-5
TGCGCCAGCAGGGAGTACGATAGCACAGATACGCAGTATTTT	CASREYDSTDTQYF	few	TRBV5-1	-	TRBJ2-3
TGCGCCAGCAGCCAGATTAGCGGGGGGACCTACGGTGAGCAGTTCTTC	CASSQISGGTYGEQFF	many	TRBV5-1	TRBD2	TRBJ2-1
TGTGCCAGTACCCCCTGGGACAGGATAAACACTGAAGCTTTCTTT	CASTPWDRINTEAFF	-	TRBV19	TRBD1	TRBJ1-1
TGTGCCAGCACGAGAGGGGGTGAGCAGTTCTTC	CASTRGGEQFF	many	TRBV6-2/TRBV6-3	-	TRBJ2-1
TGTGCCAGCAGTTTAAGAAGAGGAAAGGGACAGGGTTCGGGAGGCTACACCTTC	CASSLRRGKGQGSGGYTF	many	TRBV12-3/TRBV12-4	TRBD1	TRBJ1-2
TGTGCCAGCAGCTTGGGGGGGACAACTTCGGATGAGCAGTTCTTC	CASSLGGTTSDEQFF	many	TRBV7-9	-	TRBJ2-1
TGTGCCAGCACAGGGCTAGAGGGTTCACCCCTCCACTTT	CASTGLEGSPLHF	-	TRBV27	-	TRBJ1-6
TGTGCCAGCAGCCCTGGGACGGGGACTCAAGAGACCCAGTACTTC	CASSPGTGTQETQYF	-	TRBV7-6	-	TRBJ2-5
TGTGCCAGCAGTTCCCGGGACTTCGGGGAGGAGACCCAGTACTTC	CASSSRDFGEETQYF	many	TRBV12-3/TRBV12-4	-	TRBJ2-5
TGTGCCTGGGGGACCGGCGGGCGGCCCCAGCATTTT	CAWGTGGRPQHF	-	TRBV30	-	TRBJ1-5
TGTGCCAGCAGCCAAAGCGACCTGAATTCACCCCTCCACTTT	CASSQSDLNSPLHF	-	TRBV3-1	-	TRBJ1-6
TGCGCCAGCAGCCGGGACAGGAGTACTGAAGCTTTCTTT	CASSRDRSTEAFF	many	TRBV4-1	TRBD1	TRBJ1-1
TGTGCCTGGAGTGAGGAACAGGGGTACACCGGGGAGCTGTTTTTT	CAWSEEQGYTGELFF	few	TRBV30	TRBD1	TRBJ2-2
TGTGCCAGCAGCGCCGCTACGGAGGACAGGGCGAACACTGAAGCTTTCTTT	CASSAATEDRANTEAFF	few	TRBV9	TRBD1	TRBJ1-1
TGTGCCAGCAGTTTAGGCCTTCAGTACCAAGAGACCCAGTACTTC	CASSLGLQYQETQYF	few	TRBV27	-	TRBJ2-5
TGTGCCAGCAGCTTATACAGGGGTAATCAGCCCCAGCATTTT	CASSLYRGNQPQHF	-	TRBV7-2	TRBD1	TRBJ1-5
TGTGCCAGCAGCCAGGCGCGGGGGGTGGACACTGAAGCTTTCTTT	CASSQARGVDTEAFF	many	TRBV14	-	TRBJ1-1
TGTGCCAGCAGCTTAGAGGCTACTAATGAAAAACTGTTTTTT	CASSLEATNEKLFF	few	TRBV7-9	-	TRBJ1-4
TGCGCCAGCAGCTTGACCGGGACAGGACTTACTAGCACAGATACGCAGTATTTT	CASSLTGTGLTSTDTQYF	many	TRBV5-1	TRBD1	TRBJ2-3
TGTGCCAGCAGGTCCCAGGCGGGGACAGGTCCCTACAATGAGCAGTTCTTC	CASRSQAGTGPYNEQFF	few	TRBV12-3/TRBV12-4	TRBD1	TRBJ2-1
TGTGCCAGCAGCCTCCGTGGGGTTCAAGAGACCCAGTACTTC	CASSLRGVQETQYF	many	TRBV5-6	-	TRBJ2-5
TGTGCCAGCAGTACAGGGAGTATTGGCAATCAGCCCCAGCATTTT	CASSTGSIGNQPQHF	few	TRBV28	-	TRBJ1-5
TGTGCCAGCAGTTCTGGACAGGGGGCGGTCGAGCAGTACTTC	CASSSGQGAVEQYF	-	TRBV12-3/TRBV12-4	TRBD1	TRBJ2-7
TGTGCCAGCAGTTCGGGACTGAACACTGAAGCTTTCTTT	CASSSGLNTEAFF	many	TRBV28	-	TRBJ1-1